These 20 T cell receptor beta chains originate from one sample sequenced in a study of cytomegalovirus exposure and HLA in healthy donors. This PCR relied on a set of 60 Vbeta primers and 13 Jbeta primers. Only in-frame clones appear in the TCRdb table, and some are missing; sequencing was by immunoSEQ multiplex PCR. The sample holds about 140,000 clones; about 80% are singletons and the top ten take less than 2%. Sequenced sample: PBMCs. The origin of the receptors is a woman aged 40 to 49 in good health and CMV-seronegative.

The chain uses TRBV11-1 and TRBJ1-6; D not certain. The CDR3 covers 15 residues. Trimming pared 0 bases from V and 5 bases from J, leaving 8 bases between. Per the germline V gene, CDR1 is SGHAT and CDR2 is FQDESV (reference sequence). CDR3 sequence: CASSLAGSHNSPLHF. The CDR3 region has the DNA TGTGCCAGCAGCTTAGCGGGCAGCCATAATTCACCCCTCCACTTT.

The chain has TRBV15 and TRBJ2-1; 7 bases match TRBD1. The V gene end was trimmed by 0 bases and the J gene end by 0 bases; junction bases not matched to a gene: 5. Germline V CDR1 and CDR2: LNHNV, YYDKDF (reference sequence). This CDR3 is built from 17 residues. The CDR3 loop reads CATSRDKGAYSYNEQFF. The CDR3 DNA follows: TGTGCCACCAGCAGAGATAAGGGGGCATACTCCTACAATGAGCAGTTCTTC. Variable domain in full (rest from reference TRBV15 and TRBJ2-1): DAMVIQNPRYQVTQFGKPVTLSCSQTLNHNVMYWYQQKSSQAPKLLFHYYDKDFNNEADTPDNFQSRRPNTSFCFLDIRSPGLGDTAMYLCATSRDKGAYSYNEQFFGPGTRLTVL.

The chain recombines TRBV19 with TRBJ2-7; 7 nucleotides match TRBD1. V dropped 6 bases and J dropped 3; count of bases not matched to a gene: 11. The V gene's germline CDR1 is LNHDA and CDR2 SQIVND (reference sequence). There are 15 residues in the CDR3. For the CDR3, the DNA is TGTGCCAGTAGCGCCTATCTAAGGGGGCACTACGAGCAGTACTTC. Its translation is CASSAYLRGHYEQYF.

This clone was counted a single time. Other DNA variants within this sample encode the same CDR3. The CDR3 DNA reads TGTGCCAGCACCCCGGCAGGCGGGGGCTACACCTTC. Its translation: CASTPAGGGYTF. V usage is TRBV6-5 and J usage is TRBJ1-2; D uncertain. Germline assignment: CDR1 MNHEY and CDR2 SVGAGI. Trimming stripped 7 bases from V and 8 bases from J, with 14 bases between. The CDR3 is 12 residues long.

The rearrangement joins TRBV12-5 to TRBJ2-1; TRBD2 aligns across 13 bases. Per the germline V gene, CDR1 is LGHNT and CDR2 is FRNRAP. V was clipped by 4 bases and J by 5 bases; unmatched bases: 8. The CDR3 is 17 residues long. CDR3 nucleotides: TGTGCTAGTGGTTGGACTAGCGGGAGTCTTTGGGACAATGAGCAGTTCTTC. Translation gives CASGWTSGSLWDNEQFF.

The DNA of the CDR3 is TGTGCCAGCAGCCTTCAGGGCGAAGCTTTCTTT. Protein product: CASSLQGEAFF. The rearrangement links TRBV7-9 to TRBJ1-1, with D possibly matching TRBD1 (5 bases). Trimming took off 5 bases at V and 8 bases at J, with 9 bases between the two ends. This CDR3 comprises 11 residues. The V gene's germline CDR1 is SEHNR and CDR2 FQNEAQ (reference sequence).

The chain employs TRBV28 and TRBJ1-5; 9 nucleotides align to TRBD1. The J segment lost 6 bases and the V segment lost 4 bases, leaving 7 bases of the junction unmatched. Germline-derived CDR1 and CDR2 are MDHEN and SYDVKM. The CDR3 length is 15 residues. In DNA, the CDR3 is TGTGCCAGCAGTTCCGGGACAGGGATTAGTCAGCCCCAGCATTTT. Its translation is CASSSGTGISQPQHF.

This sequence joins TRBV9 and TRBJ2-7; TRBD2 matches 9 bases. V shed 0 bases and J 3 bases; nucleotides not matched to a gene: 4. Germline values: CDR1 SGDLS, CDR2 YYNGEE. This CDR3 has 15 amino acids. CDR3 in amino acids: CASSVGLAGIYEQYF. CDR3 nucleotides: TGTGCCAGCAGCGTAGGTCTAGCGGGAATCTACGAGCAGTACTTC.

This CDR3 is CASSPGRAYEQYF. The CDR3 coding sequence is TGTGCCAGCAGCCCCGGGAGGGCCTACGAGCAGTACTTC. V is TRBV6-6 and J is TRBJ2-7, with 8 bases aligning to TRBD2. After removal of 6 bases from V and 2 bases from J, the junction contained 3 bases not matched to a gene. CDR3 size: 13 residues. The V gene's germline CDR1 is MNHNY and CDR2 SVGAGI (reference sequence).

The gene calls are TRBV25-1 and TRBJ1-2; D ambiguous. The CDR3 runs 13 residues. With 2 bases removed from V and 8 bases from J, the gap between germline ends came to 12 bases. Looked up from germline, CDR1 is MGHDK and CDR2 is SYGVNS. CDR3 protein: CASSENSSLGYTF. The CDR3 nucleotides read TGTGCCAGCAGTGAAAACTCCTCGCTAGGCTACACCTTC.

This clone has a handful of counts. This rearrangement joins TRBV6-6 to TRBJ2-7; TRBD2 matches 7 bases. From germline, CDR1 is MNHNY and CDR2 SVGAGI (reference sequence). Unmatched junction bases numbered 6, after V lost 8 bases and J lost 2 bases. This CDR3 is 13 amino acids long. The CDR3: CASAGGGTYEQYF. In DNA, the CDR3 is TGTGCCAGCGCTGGGGGGGGGACCTACGAGCAGTACTTC.

This chain connects TRBV7-2 to TRBJ2-5, with 8 bases identical to TRBD1. The J call could be wrong; TRBJ2-7 is a better fit for the DNA end. Germline assignment: CDR1 SGHTA and CDR2 FQGNSA. The CDR3 is 16 amino acids. The CDR3 region has the DNA TGTGCCAGCAGACGACCCGGGACAGGATCGTCCTACGAGCAGTACTTC. It is translated as CASRRPGTGSSYEQYF.

The chain employs TRBV27 and TRBJ2-3; 9 positions match TRBD1. Germline assignment: CDR1 MNHEY and CDR2 SMNVEV (reference sequence). This CDR3 comprises 15 residues. Germline trimming cut 2 bases from V and 3 bases from J; bases unmatched to any gene: 3. This chain's CDR3 is CASSLLGQGTDTQYF. In nucleotides, the CDR3 is TGTGCCAGCAGTTTACTGGGACAGGGAACAGATACGCAGTATTTT.

Turning to this clone: At one end the junction does not follow the germline gene, possibly because of a read error. V usage is TRBV7-9 and J usage is TRBJ2-7; D is possibly TRBD2 (5 bases). The CDR3 loop spans 17 amino acids. Germline V gives CDR1 SEHNR, CDR2 FQNEAQ (reference sequence). For the CDR3, the DNA is TGTTCCAGCAGCTCCCTGCCCGCAGAGGAGGTTTTGTACGAGCAGTACTTC. Its protein product is CSSSSLPAEEVLYEQYF.

This sequence joins TRBV15 and TRBJ1-4; no definite D call. Germline V gene lookup returns CDR1 LNHNV and CDR2 YYDKDF (reference sequence). This CDR3 spans 16 amino acids. Trimming pared 0 bases from V and 4 bases from J, leaving 12 bases between. The CDR3: CATSRDVRLNNEKLFF. The DNA for the CDR3 is TGTGCCACCAGCAGAGATGTAAGACTAAATAATGAAAAACTGTTTTTT.

The chain has TRBV9 and TRBJ2-5, with unresolved D. The V and J ends lost 0 bases and 0 bases respectively, with 9 bases between them. Germline-derived CDR1 and CDR2 are SGDLS and YYNGEE. The CDR3 has 15 amino acids. The CDR3 spells CASSVGETHQETQYF. The CDR3 bases are TGTGCCAGCAGCGTAGGAGAAACCCACCAAGAGACCCAGTACTTC.

Comments on this clone: Other DNA sequences in the same sample also yield this CDR3. This rearrangement joins TRBV11-3 to TRBJ2-3; the D is unclear. Germline assignment: CDR1 SGHNT and CDR2 YENEEA. This CDR3 is built from 12 residues. Trimming cost V 4 bases and J 3 bases, with 5 bases left between them. CDR3 sequence reads: CASSSLTDTQYF. In DNA, the CDR3 is TGTGCCAGCAGCTCCCTTACAGATACGCAGTATTTT.

The sample holds one count of this clone. This chain links TRBV30 with TRBJ2-2; D gene ambiguous. The germline gives CDR1 GTSNPN, CDR2 SVGIG (reference sequence). The V and J ends lost 2 bases and 6 bases respectively, with 7 bases between them. The CDR3 extends over 12 amino acids. The CDR3 here is CAWSSPPGELFF. The CDR3 region has the DNA TGTGCCTGGAGTAGCCCCCCCGGGGAGCTGTTTTTT.

This chain links TRBV5-1 with TRBJ1-5; D unresolved. Germline V CDR1 and CDR2: SGHRS, YFSETQ. CDR3 length equals 15 residues. Trimming shortened V by 0 bases and J by 7 bases, and 14 bases separated the two germline ends. The CDR3 protein is CASSLGDSLLQPQHF. Here the CDR3 DNA reads TGCGCCAGCAGCTTGGGCGACTCTCTTTTACAGCCCCAGCATTTT.

This chain uses TRBV7-3 with TRBJ2-2; 7 positions match TRBD2. The CDR3 is made up of 16 amino acids. V lost 5 bases to trimming and J lost 5 bases; unmatched junction nucleotides: 11. Germline V gives CDR1 SGHTA, CDR2 FQGTGA. The CDR3 spells CASSPSWEGLTGELFF. Here the CDR3 DNA reads TGTGCCAGCAGCCCGAGTTGGGAGGGCCTTACCGGGGAGCTGTTTTTT.